What follows describes a single T cell receptor (beta chain). The antigen is undetermined. Clones were read by immunoSEQ multiplex PCR, and TCRdb kept only the in-frame ones, dropping some. The sample lists about 140,000 clones, around 94% occurring once. This sample is drawn from a study of T cell responses to AZD1222 COVID-19 vaccine. Notes on the study in general: Spike-specific TCR breadth and depth both grew after two AZD1222 doses. Donors, mostly white British, included more females; clonal diversity was possibly underestimated.

This TCR derives from an adult who had recovered from COVID-19. Here the sequenced sample was peripheral blood, taken after recovery from COVID-19.

CDR3 sequence reads: CASSPYLGVGVLTF. CDR3 sequence (DNA): TGTGCCAGCAGCCCTTATCTTGGGGTTGGCGTCCTGACTTTC. V and J are TRBV27 and TRBJ2-6; D gene ambiguous. Germline V CDR1 and CDR2: MNHEY, SMNVEV (reference sequence). V lost 6 bases and J 12 bases, leaving 18 bases between the germline ends. The CDR3 covers 14 residues. The whole variable domain, filled in from reference TRBV27 and TRBJ2-6, reads EAQVTQNPRYLITVTGKKLTVTCSQNMNHEYMSWYRQDPGLGLRQIYYSMNVEVTDKGDVPEGYKVSRKEKRNFPLILESPSPNQTSLYFCASSPYLGVGVLTFGAGSRLTVL.